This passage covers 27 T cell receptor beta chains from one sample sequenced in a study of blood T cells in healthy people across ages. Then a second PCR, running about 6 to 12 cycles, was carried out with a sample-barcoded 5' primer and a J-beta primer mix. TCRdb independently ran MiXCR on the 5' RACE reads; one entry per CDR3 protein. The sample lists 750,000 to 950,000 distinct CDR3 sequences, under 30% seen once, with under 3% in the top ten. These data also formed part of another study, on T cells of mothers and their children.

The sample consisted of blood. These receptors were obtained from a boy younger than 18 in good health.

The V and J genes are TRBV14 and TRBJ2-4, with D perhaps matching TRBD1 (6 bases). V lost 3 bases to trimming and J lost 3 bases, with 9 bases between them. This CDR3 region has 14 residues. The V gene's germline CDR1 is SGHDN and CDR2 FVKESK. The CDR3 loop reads CASSQGTFKNIQYF. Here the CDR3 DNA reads TGTGCCAGCAGCCAGGGGACATTCAAAAACATTCAGTACTTC.

This chain's CDR3 is CASSAYMVNTGELFF. The CDR3 coding sequence is TGTGCCAGCAGCGCGTACATGGTGAACACCGGGGAGCTGTTTTTT. The rearrangement joins TRBV9 to TRBJ2-2; D call uncertain. This CDR3 has 15 residues. Between the trimmed V and J ends, which lost 3 bases and 1 base, there was a span of 10 bases. Germline CDR1 is SGDLS and CDR2 is YYNGEE.

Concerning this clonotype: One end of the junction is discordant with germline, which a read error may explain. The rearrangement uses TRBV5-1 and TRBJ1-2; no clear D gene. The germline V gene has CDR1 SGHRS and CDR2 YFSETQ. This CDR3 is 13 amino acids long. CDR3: CASSLGSAYSYTF. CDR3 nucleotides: TGCGCCAGCAGCTTGGGTTCGGCCTATAGCTACACCTTC.

CDR3 amino acids: CASSFGNYNEQFF. In DNA, the CDR3 is TGTGCCAGCAGCTTCGGGAATTACAATGAGCAGTTCTTC. The chain joins TRBV9 to TRBJ2-5, with D possibly TRBD2 on 5 matching bases. The J call is uncertain, as TRBJ2-1 better fits the DNA end. The V gene's germline CDR1 is SGDLS and CDR2 YYNGEE. The length of the CDR3 is 13 residues.

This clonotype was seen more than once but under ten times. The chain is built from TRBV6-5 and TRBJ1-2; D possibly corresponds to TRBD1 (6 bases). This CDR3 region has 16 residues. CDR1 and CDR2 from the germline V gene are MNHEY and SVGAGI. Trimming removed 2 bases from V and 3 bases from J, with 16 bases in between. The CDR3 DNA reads TGTGCCAGCAGTTACCGTCACAGGGACCCCTACTATGGCTACACCTTC. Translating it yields CASSYRHRDPYYGYTF.

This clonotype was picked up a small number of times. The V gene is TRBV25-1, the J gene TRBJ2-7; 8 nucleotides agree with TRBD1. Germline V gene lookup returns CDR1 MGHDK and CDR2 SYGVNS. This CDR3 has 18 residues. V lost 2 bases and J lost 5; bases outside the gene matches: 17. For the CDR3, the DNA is TGTGCCAGCAGTGAAGACTCGGGGCAGGACAGGGTAGGGGACGAGCAGTACTTC. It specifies CASSEDSGQDRVGDEQYF.

The CDR3 DNA is TGTGCCAGCAGTTTATTGGCCGCGACAGGTACCTACGAGCAGTACTTC. Protein: CASSLLAATGTYEQYF. This rearrangement joins TRBV28 to TRBJ2-7; D possibly corresponds to TRBD1 (6 bases). Trimming left V 1 base short and J 2 bases short, with 15 bases between. Looked up from germline, CDR1 is MDHEN and CDR2 is SYDVKM. The CDR3 has 16 residues.

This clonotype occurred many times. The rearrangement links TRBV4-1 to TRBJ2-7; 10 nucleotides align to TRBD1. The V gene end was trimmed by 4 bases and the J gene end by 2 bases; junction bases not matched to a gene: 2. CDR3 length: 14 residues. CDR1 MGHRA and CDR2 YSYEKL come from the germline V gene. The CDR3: CASSRGQGAYEQYF. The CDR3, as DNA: TGCGCCAGCAGCCGAGGACAGGGGGCCTACGAGCAGTACTTC.

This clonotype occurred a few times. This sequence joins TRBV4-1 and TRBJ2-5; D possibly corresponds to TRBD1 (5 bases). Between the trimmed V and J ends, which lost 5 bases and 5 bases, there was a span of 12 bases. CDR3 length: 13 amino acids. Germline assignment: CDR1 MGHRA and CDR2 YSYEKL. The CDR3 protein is CASSVDSGETQYF. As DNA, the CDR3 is TGCGCCAGCAGCGTTGACAGTGGGGAGACCCAGTACTTC.

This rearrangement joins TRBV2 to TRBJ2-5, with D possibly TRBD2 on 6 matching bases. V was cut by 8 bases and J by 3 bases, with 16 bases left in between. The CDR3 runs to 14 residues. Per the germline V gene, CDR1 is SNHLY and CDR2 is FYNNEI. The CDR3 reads CASGGLGPEETQYF. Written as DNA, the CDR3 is TGTGCCAGCGGGGGACTGGGACCCGAAGAGACCCAGTACTTC.

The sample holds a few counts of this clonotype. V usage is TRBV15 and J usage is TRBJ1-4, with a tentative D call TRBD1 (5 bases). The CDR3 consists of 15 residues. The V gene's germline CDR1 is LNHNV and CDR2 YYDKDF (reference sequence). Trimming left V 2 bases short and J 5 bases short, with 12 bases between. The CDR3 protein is CATSRPGGANEKLFF. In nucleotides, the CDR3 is TGTGCCACCAGCAGACCAGGCGGGGCGAATGAAAAACTGTTTTTT.

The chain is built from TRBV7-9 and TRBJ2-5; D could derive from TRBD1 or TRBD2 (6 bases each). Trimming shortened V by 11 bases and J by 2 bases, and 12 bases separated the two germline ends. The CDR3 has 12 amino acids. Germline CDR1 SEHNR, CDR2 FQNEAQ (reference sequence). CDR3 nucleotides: TGTGCCCGTAGAGGGGGGCAAGAGACCCAGTACTTC. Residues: CARRGGQETQYF.

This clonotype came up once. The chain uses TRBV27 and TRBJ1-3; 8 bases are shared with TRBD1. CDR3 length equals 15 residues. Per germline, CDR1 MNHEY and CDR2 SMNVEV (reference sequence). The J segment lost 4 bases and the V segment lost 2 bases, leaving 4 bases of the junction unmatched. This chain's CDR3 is CASSLRTGIGNTIYF. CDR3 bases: TGTGCCAGCAGTTTAAGGACAGGGATCGGAAACACCATATATTTT.

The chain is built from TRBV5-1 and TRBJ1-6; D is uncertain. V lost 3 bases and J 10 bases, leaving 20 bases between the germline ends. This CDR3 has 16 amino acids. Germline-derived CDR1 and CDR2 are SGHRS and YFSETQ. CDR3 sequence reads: CASSSRLASPGSPLHF. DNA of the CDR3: TGCGCCAGCAGCTCCCGATTGGCCAGCCCGGGCTCACCCCTCCACTTT.

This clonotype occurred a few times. Written as DNA, the CDR3 is TGCAGTGCTTTTAGCGGGGGGGCTAGCTCCTACGAGCAGTACTTC. Residues: CSAFSGGASSYEQYF. This sequence joins TRBV20-1 and TRBJ2-1; TRBD2 matches at 11 bases. TRBJ2-7 explains the end of the DNA better; the J call may be wrong. Germline lookup yields CDR1 DFQATT and CDR2 SNEGSKA (reference sequence). The CDR3 consists of 15 residues.

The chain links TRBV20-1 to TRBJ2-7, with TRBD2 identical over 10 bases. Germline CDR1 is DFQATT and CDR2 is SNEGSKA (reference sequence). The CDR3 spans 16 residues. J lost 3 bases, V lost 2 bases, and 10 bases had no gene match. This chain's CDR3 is CSARNILAGDLYEQYF. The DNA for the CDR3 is TGCAGTGCTAGAAATATCCTAGCGGGGGATCTCTACGAGCAGTACTTC.

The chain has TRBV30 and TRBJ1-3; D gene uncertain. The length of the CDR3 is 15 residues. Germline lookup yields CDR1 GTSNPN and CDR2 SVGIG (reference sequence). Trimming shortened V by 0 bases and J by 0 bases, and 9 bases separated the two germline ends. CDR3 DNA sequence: TGTGCCTGGAGTGTACCGCTAAGCTCTGGAAACACCATATATTTT. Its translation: CAWSVPLSSGNTIYF.

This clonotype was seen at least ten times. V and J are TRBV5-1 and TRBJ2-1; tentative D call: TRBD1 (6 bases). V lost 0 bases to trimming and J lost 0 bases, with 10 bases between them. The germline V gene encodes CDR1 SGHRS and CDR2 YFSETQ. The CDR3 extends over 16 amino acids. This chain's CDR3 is CASSLGRGSSYNEQFF. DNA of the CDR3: TGCGCCAGCAGCTTGGGAAGGGGGAGCTCCTACAATGAGCAGTTCTTC.

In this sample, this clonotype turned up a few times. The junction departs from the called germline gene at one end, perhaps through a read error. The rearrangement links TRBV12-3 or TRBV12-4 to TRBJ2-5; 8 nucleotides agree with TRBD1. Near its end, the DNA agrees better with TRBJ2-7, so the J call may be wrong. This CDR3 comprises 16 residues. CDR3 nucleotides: TGTGCCAGCAGTCTAGCCCGGGCTCAGGGGGCTTACGAGCAGTACTTC. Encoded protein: CASSLARAQGAYEQYF.

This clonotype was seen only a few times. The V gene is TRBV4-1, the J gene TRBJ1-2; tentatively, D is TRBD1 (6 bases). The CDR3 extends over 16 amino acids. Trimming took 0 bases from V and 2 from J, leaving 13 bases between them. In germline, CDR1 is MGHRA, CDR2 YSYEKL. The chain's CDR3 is CASSQEEGGLNYGYTF. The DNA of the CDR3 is TGCGCCAGCAGCCAAGAAGAGGGGGGTTTGAACTATGGCTACACCTTC.

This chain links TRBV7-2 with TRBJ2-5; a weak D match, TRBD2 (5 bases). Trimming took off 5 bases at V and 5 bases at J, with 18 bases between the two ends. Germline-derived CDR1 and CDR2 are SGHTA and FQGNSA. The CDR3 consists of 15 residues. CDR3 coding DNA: TGTGCCAGCAGCCCCTGGGAGAGGGTTATTGAGACCCAGTACTTC. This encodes CASSPWERVIETQYF.

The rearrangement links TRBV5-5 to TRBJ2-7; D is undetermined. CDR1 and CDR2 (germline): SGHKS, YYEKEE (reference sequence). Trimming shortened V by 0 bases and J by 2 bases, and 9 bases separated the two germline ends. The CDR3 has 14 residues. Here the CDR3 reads CASSLVIAPYEQYF. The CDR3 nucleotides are TGTGCCAGCAGCTTGGTGATAGCTCCCTACGAGCAGTACTTC.

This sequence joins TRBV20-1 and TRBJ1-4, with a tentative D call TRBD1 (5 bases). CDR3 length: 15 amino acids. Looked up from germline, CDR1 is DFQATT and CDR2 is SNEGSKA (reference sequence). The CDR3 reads CRAFGGGPDGEKLFF. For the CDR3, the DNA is TGCAGGGCATTCGGGGGAGGGCCAGATGGGGAAAAACTGTTTTTT.

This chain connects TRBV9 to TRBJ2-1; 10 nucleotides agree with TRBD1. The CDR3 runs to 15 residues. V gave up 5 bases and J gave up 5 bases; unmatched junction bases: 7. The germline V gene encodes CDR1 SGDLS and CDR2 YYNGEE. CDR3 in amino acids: CASSPRGQGNNEQFF. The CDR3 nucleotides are TGTGCCAGCAGTCCGAGGGGACAGGGGAACAATGAGCAGTTCTTC.

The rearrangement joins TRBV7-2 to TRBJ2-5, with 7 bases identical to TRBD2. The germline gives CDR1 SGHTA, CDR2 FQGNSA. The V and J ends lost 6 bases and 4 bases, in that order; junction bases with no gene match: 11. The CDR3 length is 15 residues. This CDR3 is CASRMWRGMGETQYF. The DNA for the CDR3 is TGTGCCAGCAGAATGTGGCGGGGGATGGGAGAGACCCAGTACTTC.

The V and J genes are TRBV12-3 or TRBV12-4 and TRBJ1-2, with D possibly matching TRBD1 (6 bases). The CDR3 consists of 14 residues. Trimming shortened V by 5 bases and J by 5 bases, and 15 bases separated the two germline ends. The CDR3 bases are TGTGCCAGCAGTCACACCTACAGGGATTATGGCTACACCTTC. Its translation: CASSHTYRDYGYTF.

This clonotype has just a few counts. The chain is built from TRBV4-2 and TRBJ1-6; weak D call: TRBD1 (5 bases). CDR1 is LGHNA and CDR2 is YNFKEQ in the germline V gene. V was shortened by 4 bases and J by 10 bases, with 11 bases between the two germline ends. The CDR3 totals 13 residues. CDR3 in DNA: TGTGCCAGCAGCCCGACCCGGGGGTCACCCCTCCACTTT. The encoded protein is CASSPTRGSPLHF.